This T cell receptor (beta chain) is from a study of metastatic and nonmetastatic thyroid tumors (dated by TCRdb to the early 2020s). Regarding the complete study: For patients with malignant and with benign thyroid disease, the researchers compared repertoires between peripheral blood samples and tumor or nodule tissue samples. The study at large found these results: TCR beta diversity was reported as significantly higher in malignant tumors than in benign nodules, in both blood and tumor samples.

Inclusive of the bounding cysteine and phenylalanine, the CDR3 is 14 residues long. The entry retains the CDR3 DNA only, 42 bases that are in frame from base 1. The CDR1 and CDR2 encoded by the germline V gene are SGHVS and FQNEAQ. No patient had received any treatment before thyroid surgery. Using T-cell receptor beta sequencing, the study looked back at clinical samples from patients collected from about 2011 to 2019. In regard to this clone: Its antigen is still unknown. This may be a read error: a much more frequent sequence differs by one nucleotide. Other DNA sequences from this sample encode an identical CDR3 as well.

Library preparation used PCR. TCRdb shows the sequencer as Illumina HiSeq 4000. High-throughput sequencing was used to profile the CDR3 region of the TCR beta-chain in every patient. For the original study's pipeline: CDR3 differences across clinicopathological groups were used to build a classifier for discriminating distant-metastatic papillary thyroid cancer patients. The Shannon index was used to assess repertoire diversity, and the Morisita-Horn index was used to assess tumor-blood repertoire similarity. TCRdb itself trimmed the public reads at Q25 with fastp, ran MiXCR and retained productive beta chains. For this entry, the V and J calls and clone size follow TCRdb and not the study's own pipeline. The sample table contains about 93,000 clones; only one count was recorded for roughly an eighth of them. The top ten clonotypes cover around 11% of the sample.

Sequencing used blood. The chain uses TRBV7-8 and TRBJ1-4; the D segment cannot be called with confidence. The source is a female donor with papillary thyroid cancer or a benign thyroid nodule (not recorded which). Some clones in this sample may be carry-over from other donors' samples. Here is the DNA: TGTGCCAGCAGCTTAAACAGCCGAAATGAAAAACTGTTCTTT. Protein translation: CASSLNSRNEKLFF.